What follows are 23 T cell receptor beta chains derived from one specimen sequenced in a study of blood T cell repertoires in COVID-19. The protocol was immunoSEQ multiplex PCR, while the TCRdb copy is restricted to in-frame clones and leaves out a portion. The table shows 100,000 or so clones, with around 86% occurring only once. The specimen was PBMCs or T cells enriched from blood (not recorded which). These receptor sequences come from a woman in her forties or fifties who had recovered from COVID-19.

The V and J genes are TRBV10-2 and TRBJ1-5; no clear D. The V end lost 2 bases, the J end lost 2 bases, and 19 bases lay between the germline ends. The CDR3 extends over 18 amino acids. The germline V gene has CDR1 WSHSY and CDR2 SAAADI. The CDR3 is CASSESWEAGGGNQPQHF. For the CDR3, the DNA is TGCGCCAGCAGTGAGAGCTGGGAGGCAGGCGGTGGCAATCAGCCCCAGCATTTT.

This clone was seen a few times. J is TRBJ1-5 and V is TRBV6-5, with D possibly being TRBD1 (5 bases). The V end was cut by 5 bases, the J end by 9 bases, with 17 bases between. This CDR3 has 14 residues. Germline V gene sequence: CDR1 MNHEY, CDR2 SVGAGI. CDR3 loop: CASSPTGTDPPQHF. The DNA of the CDR3 is TGTGCCAGCAGTCCTACAGGAACCGATCCGCCCCAGCATTTT.

V usage is TRBV7-2 and J usage is TRBJ1-3, with no clear D. V was clipped by 3 bases and J by 4 bases, with 13 bases between them. Looked up from germline, CDR1 is SGHTA and CDR2 is FQGNSA. The CDR3 consists of 15 residues. The CDR3 reads CASSLRGLAGNTIYF. CDR3 in DNA: TGTGCCAGCAGCTTGAGAGGCTTAGCCGGAAACACCATATATTTT.

The chain couples TRBV4-2 to TRBJ1-4; D is undetermined. The V and J ends lost 3 bases and 5 bases respectively, with 7 bases between them. Per germline, CDR1 LGHNA and CDR2 YNFKEQ. The CDR3 loop spans 13 amino acids. DNA for the CDR3: TGTGCCAGCAGCCAGTACGGGAATGAAAAACTGTTTTTT. Translating it yields CASSQYGNEKLFF.

This sequence joins TRBV5-4 and TRBJ1-1, with D possibly being TRBD1 (5 bases). The ends were cut back, 2 bases at V and 8 bases at J, with 13 bases in the middle. CDR1 is SGHNT and CDR2 is YYREEE in the germline V gene (reference sequence). The CDR3 sequence is 13 residues long. The CDR3 region has the DNA TGTGCCAGCAGCTTCACGGACACGGCCGAAGCTTTCTTT. Its protein product is CASSFTDTAEAFF.

This chain uses TRBV14 with TRBJ2-5, with 8 bases lining up with TRBD2. CDR1 and CDR2 (germline): SGHDN, FVKESK. The CDR3 spans 15 residues. With 1 base clipped from V and 5 bases from J, the junction kept 6 bases outside the gene matches. The CDR3 is CASSQGSGSFETQYF. CDR3 nucleotide sequence: TGTGCCAGCAGCCAAGGCAGCGGGAGTTTCGAGACCCAGTACTTC. Using reference TRBV14 and TRBJ2-5 for the parts outside the CDR3, the full variable domain is EAGVTQFPSHSVIEKGQTVTLRCDPISGHDNLYWYRRVMGKEIKFLLHFVKESKQDESGMPNNRFLAERTGGTYSTLKVQPAELEDSGVYFCASSQGSGSFETQYFGPGTRLLVL.

The chain employs TRBV19 and TRBJ1-2; D not resolved. The CDR3 contains 12 residues. V was cut by 5 bases and J by 4 bases, with 8 bases left in between. Per germline, CDR1 LNHDA and CDR2 SQIVND (reference sequence). The CDR3 DNA sequence: TGTGCCAGTAGTGTATCCCCCTATGGCTACACCTTC. It specifies CASSVSPYGYTF.

J is TRBJ1-1 and V is TRBV5-1; TRBD1 matches at 7 bases. Losses at the gene ends were 4 bases for V and 0 bases for J; bases not matched to a gene: 6. This CDR3 has 15 amino acids. Germline values: CDR1 SGHRS, CDR2 YFSETQ. CDR3 in amino acids: CASSEPGQLNTEAFF. The CDR3, as DNA: TGCGCCAGCAGCGAACCGGGACAGCTGAACACTGAAGCTTTCTTT.

This clone was counted once. The rearrangement links TRBV28 to TRBJ1-1; possibly TRBD1 for D (6 bases). The CDR3 runs 15 residues. Germline CDR1 MDHEN, CDR2 SYDVKM. Trimming took 8 bases from V and 2 from J, leaving 18 bases between them. The DNA for the CDR3 is TGTGCCAGCCCATCCCCAGGGGTCAATAACACTGAAGCTTTCTTT. Amino acids: CASPSPGVNNTEAFF.

The chain has TRBV9 and TRBJ1-3, with 7 bases fitting TRBD1. The length of the CDR3 is 14 residues. Trimming at V came to 6 bases and at J to 3 bases, leaving 6 bases not matched to a gene. CDR1 and CDR2 (germline): SGDLS, YYNGEE. CDR3 amino acids: CASTGAGGGNTIYF. The CDR3 coding sequence is TGTGCCAGCACAGGGGCAGGGGGTGGAAACACCATATATTTT. Filled out from reference TRBV9 and TRBJ1-3, the complete variable domain reads DSGVTQTPKHLITATGQRVTLRCSPRSGDLSVYWYQQSLDQGLQFLIQYYNGEERAKGNILERFSAQQFPDLHSELNLSSLELGDSALYFCASTGAGGGNTIYFGEGSWLTVV.

V usage is TRBV11-2 and J usage is TRBJ1-4; D gene uncertain. This CDR3 has 14 residues. The V and J ends lost 3 bases and 7 bases respectively, with 12 bases between them. Germline V gene lookup returns CDR1 SGHAT and CDR2 FQNNGV. CDR3 residues: CASSFQNRGEKLFF. The CDR3 DNA sequence: TGTGCCAGCAGCTTCCAAAACCGGGGTGAAAAACTGTTTTTT.

The chain carries TRBV27 and TRBJ2-7, with 9 bases matching TRBD1. The CDR3 covers 15 residues. Germline V gene data show CDR1 as MNHEY and CDR2 as SMNVEV (reference sequence). Losses at the gene ends were 6 bases for V and 2 bases for J; bases not matched to a gene: 8. CDR3 in DNA: TGTGCCAGCAGCCCCGGACAGGGGATAACCTACGAGCAGTACTTC. Its protein is CASSPGQGITYEQYF.

The J gene is TRBJ2-5, the V gene TRBV6-6; maybe TRBD2 (6 bases). This CDR3 is built from 13 residues. Germline-derived CDR1 and CDR2 are MNHNY and SVGAGI (reference sequence). Trimming stripped 6 bases from V and 5 bases from J, with 13 bases between. CDR3 residues: CASSASGRETQYF. The CDR3, as DNA: TGTGCCAGCAGCGCCTCAGGGAGGGAGACCCAGTACTTC.

The gene calls are TRBV6-1 and TRBJ1-2; D not resolved. Germline CDR1 and CDR2: MNHNS and SASEGT. V was shortened by 2 bases and J by 4 bases, with 14 bases between the two germline ends. This CDR3 is 15 amino acids long. CDR3 loop: CASSEPQRPSYGYTF. CDR3 coding DNA: TGTGCCAGCAGTGAACCACAAAGGCCTAGCTATGGCTACACCTTC.

The rearrangement links TRBV5-6 to TRBJ2-6, with a tentative D call TRBD2 (5 bases). Between the trimmed V and J ends, which lost 6 bases and 0 bases, there was a span of 22 bases. The CDR3 is made up of 19 amino acids. Germline-derived CDR1 and CDR2 are SGHDT and YYEEEE. The CDR3 DNA reads TGTGCCAGCAACCGGGGTGGCGGAGAGGGCCCCTCTGGGGCCAACGTCCTGACTTTC. It yields the protein CASNRGGGEGPSGANVLTF.

This chain joins TRBV5-1 and TRBJ1-5; tentatively, D is TRBD1 (6 bases). The germline gives CDR1 SGHRS, CDR2 YFSETQ. V was clipped by 4 bases and J by 7 bases, with 18 bases between them. The CDR3 sequence is 15 residues long. CDR3 nucleotides: TGCGCCAGCAGCCCCGGCGTGGGGGCAGGGCAGCCCCAGCATTTT. Protein product: CASSPGVGAGQPQHF.

This rearrangement joins TRBV29-1 to TRBJ2-2; 9 positions match TRBD1. Trimming at V came to 6 bases and at J to 2 bases, leaving 4 bases not matched to a gene. This CDR3 contains 14 residues. Germline assignment: CDR1 SQVTM and CDR2 ANQGSEA. CDR3: CSVGQGKNTGELFF. CDR3 DNA sequence: TGCAGCGTCGGACAGGGGAAAAACACCGGGGAGCTGTTTTTT.

The chain recombines TRBV6-5 with TRBJ1-6, with D perhaps matching TRBD1 (6 bases). The CDR3 extends over 14 amino acids. Trimming took off 3 bases at V and 8 bases at J, with 11 bases between the two ends. The germline V gene encodes CDR1 MNHEY and CDR2 SVGAGI. The CDR3 nucleotides are TGTGCCAGCAGTTATAACAGGGACGATTCACCCCTCCACTTT. Amino acids: CASSYNRDDSPLHF.

J is TRBJ2-7 and V is TRBV5-1; 11 positions agree with TRBD1. The CDR3 spans 14 residues. The V gene end was trimmed by 4 bases and the J gene end by 4 bases; junction bases not matched to a gene: 4. Germline values: CDR1 SGHRS, CDR2 YFSETQ. Here the CDR3 DNA reads TGCGCCAGCAGCCGTGGACAGGGGGCTTACGAGCAGTACTTC. Translating it yields CASSRGQGAYEQYF.

This sequence joins TRBV6-8 and TRBJ2-7; 11 bases fit TRBD2. The trim removed 6 bases at V and 5 bases at J, leaving 9 bases unmatched. The CDR3 has 15 amino acids. Germline V gene sequence: CDR1 MNHGY, CDR2 SAAAGT. CDR3 in amino acids: CASRGDGTSGHEQYF. For the CDR3, the DNA is TGTGCCAGCAGGGGTGACGGGACTAGCGGTCACGAGCAGTACTTC.

V gene TRBV24-1 combines with J gene TRBJ2-2, with D possibly matching TRBD1 (5 bases). The germline V gene has CDR1 KGHDR and CDR2 SFDVKD. This CDR3 is 17 amino acids long. V lost 2 bases and J 7 bases, leaving 19 bases between the germline ends. CDR3 residues: CATSDSGSFPMGGELFF. The CDR3 DNA is TGTGCCACCAGTGATTCAGGGTCGTTCCCTATGGGCGGGGAGCTGTTTTTT.

V and J are TRBV7-9 and TRBJ1-5, with D uncertain. Trimming stripped 1 base from V and 0 bases from J, with 10 bases between. This CDR3 contains 16 residues. Germline V gene data show CDR1 as SEHNR and CDR2 as FQNEAQ (reference sequence). The CDR3 sequence is CASSLERGYSNQPQHF. The DNA for the CDR3 is TGTGCCAGCAGCTTAGAGCGAGGGTATAGCAATCAGCCCCAGCATTTT.

The chain is built from TRBV24-1 and TRBJ1-1; 12 bases agree with TRBD1. The V segment lost 3 bases and the J segment 6 bases; nucleotides outside the gene matches: 4. The CDR3 is made up of 15 amino acids. CDR1 is KGHDR and CDR2 is SFDVKD in the germline V gene. Written as DNA, the CDR3 is TGTGCCACCAGTGATGGGACAGGGGGCTCCGCTGAAGCTTTCTTT. Translation: CATSDGTGGSAEAFF.